Listed below are T cell receptor beta chains from one sample, sequenced in a study of response to subunit inactivated influenza vaccine. TCRdb itself ran the RT-PCR reads through MiXCR, one entry per CDR3 protein. The data hold hundreds of thousands of distinct CDR3 sequences, with approximately 14% observed a single time. Sample: PBMCs from blood, taken roughly 2 weeks before vaccination. These receptors originate from a man aged 45-65 years who received an inactivated influenza vaccine. Both conserved end residues are part of each CDR3. The D gene is left open where the match is weak. Only some rows state a clone size, as once, few, many or a class for expanded clones.

j_call | v_call | d_call | clone_size | cdr3_nt | cdr3_aa
TRBJ2-3 | TRBV2 | NA | NA | TGTGCCAGCAGTGTTACTGGGGGAATGGATACGCAGTATTTT | CASSVTGGMDTQYF
TRBJ2-7 | TRBV20-1 | TRBD2 | NA | TGCAGTGCTAGAAGAGCGGGAGGGAATGAGCAGTACTTC | CSARRAGGNEQYF
TRBJ2-7 | TRBV6-5 | NA | few | TGTGCCAGCAGTTATTGGACGGATCCCTCGAAGGAGCAGTACTTC | CASSYWTDPSKEQYF
TRBJ2-3 | TRBV11-2 | NA | NA | TGTGCCAGCAGCCCGATACCTCTAGCGCCAACATTAGAAGCAGATACGCAGTATTTT | CASSPIPLAPTLEADTQYF
TRBJ2-5 | TRBV29-1 | NA | many | TGCAGCGTTGAAGATCTCGTAGTCGAAGAGACCCAGTACTTC | CSVEDLVVEETQYF
TRBJ2-5 | TRBV7-9 | NA | NA | TGTGCCAGCAGCCTTTACAGGGGACTCCAAGAGACCCAGTACTTC | CASSLYRGLQETQYF
TRBJ2-7 | TRBV29-1 | NA | NA | TGCAGCGTCCACGGGAATTCCTACGAGCAGTACTTC | CSVHGNSYEQYF
TRBJ2-2 | TRBV6-2/TRBV6-3 | NA | NA | TGTGCCAGCAGGCGCGCCAGCGGTGACACCGGGGAGCTGTTTTTT | CASRRASGDTGELFF
TRBJ2-1 | TRBV20-1 | TRBD2 | few | TGCAGTGCTACCGGGACTAGCCAGCGTAATGAGCAGTTCTTC | CSATGTSQRNEQFF
TRBJ2-4 | TRBV20-1 | TRBD1 | NA | TGCAGTGCTTCACCGACAGGGGTAGCCAAAAACATTCAGTACTTC | CSASPTGVAKNIQYF
TRBJ2-1 | TRBV19 | TRBD1 | few | TGTGCCAGTAGAGACCTACAGGGGTCAGTCTTC | CASRDLQGSVF
TRBJ2-7 | TRBV30 | TRBD1 | many | TGTGCCTGGAGTGTACTACAGGGGGGCTACGAGCAGTACTTC | CAWSVLQGGYEQYF
TRBJ2-7 | TRBV20-1 | TRBD2 | few | TGCAGTGCTCCCCTCATAGCGGGGCCTACCTACGAGCAGTACTTC | CSAPLIAGPTYEQYF
TRBJ2-7 | TRBV10-3 | NA | NA | TGTGCCATCAGTGAGCCCTCAGACAGGAGCTCCTACGAGCAGTACTTC | CAISEPSDRSSYEQYF
TRBJ1-2 | TRBV5-1 | NA | few | TGCGCCAGCAGCTCCACAGGGATCGGGTTACCTTACTATGGCTACACCTTC | CASSSTGIGLPYYGYTF
TRBJ2-5 | TRBV2 | TRBD2 | NA | TGTGCCAGCAGTGAAGCGCTGGCGGGAGGGGAGACCCAGTACTTC | CASSEALAGGETQYF
TRBJ1-4 | TRBV18 | TRBD1 | many | TGTGCCAGCTCACCAAACGAACAGGGGTTCACTAATGAAAAACTGTTTTTT | CASSPNEQGFTNEKLFF
TRBJ2-5 | TRBV28 | NA | NA | TGTGCCAGCAGTCTGAAACAGGCTCAAGAGACCCAGTACTTC | CASSLKQAQETQYF
TRBJ2-3 | TRBV12-3/TRBV12-4 | NA | NA | TGTGCCAGCAGGGTCCGGTCAGGGTCTAGCACAGATACGCAGTATTTT | CASRVRSGSSTDTQYF
TRBJ2-5 | TRBV28 | TRBD2 | few | TGTGCCAGCAGTCTAATGGCGGGGGGGAATCAAGAGACCCAGTACTTC | CASSLMAGGNQETQYF
TRBJ1-5 | TRBV12-3/TRBV12-4 | NA | many | TGTGCCAGCAGTTTTCCGGACAGCGGGCAGCCCCAGCATTTT | CASSFPDSGQPQHF
TRBJ2-1 | TRBV11-2 | TRBD2 | few | TGTGCCAGCAGTCGAGAGGGGTCTAGCGGGGTGAGCTCCTACAATGAGCAGTTCTTC | CASSREGSSGVSSYNEQFF